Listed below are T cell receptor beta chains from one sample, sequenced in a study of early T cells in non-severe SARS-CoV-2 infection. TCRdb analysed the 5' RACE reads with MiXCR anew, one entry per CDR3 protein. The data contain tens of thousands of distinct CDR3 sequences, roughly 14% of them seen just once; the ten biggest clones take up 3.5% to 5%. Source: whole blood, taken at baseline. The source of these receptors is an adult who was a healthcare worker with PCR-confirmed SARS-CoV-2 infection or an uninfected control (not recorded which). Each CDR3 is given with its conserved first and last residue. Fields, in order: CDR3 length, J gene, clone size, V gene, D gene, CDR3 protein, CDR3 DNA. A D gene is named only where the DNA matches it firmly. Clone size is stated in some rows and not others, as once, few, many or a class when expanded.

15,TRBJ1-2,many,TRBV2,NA,CASTPGGLSSYGYTF,TGTGCCAGCACCCCGGGGGGCCTATCGAGCTATGGCTACACCTTC
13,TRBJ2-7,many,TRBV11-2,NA,CASSLTGTYEQYF,TGTGCCAGCAGCTTAACAGGGACCTACGAGCAGTACTTC
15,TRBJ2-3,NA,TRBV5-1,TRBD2,CASSKRTSGTDTQYF,TGCGCCAGCAGCAAACGGACTAGCGGCACAGATACGCAGTATTTT
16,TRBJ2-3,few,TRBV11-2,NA,CASTLAAGPGADTQYF,TGTGCCAGCACCCTGGCGGCGGGCCCGGGGGCAGATACGCAGTATTTT
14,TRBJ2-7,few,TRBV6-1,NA,CASSEAALIYEQYF,TGTGCCAGCAGTGAAGCGGCACTGATCTACGAGCAGTACTTC
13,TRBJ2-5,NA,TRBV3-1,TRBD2,CASSKGLDETQYF,TGTGCCAGCAGCAAGGGACTAGATGAGACCCAGTACTTC
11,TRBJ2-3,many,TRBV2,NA,CASTRTDTQYF,TGTGCCAGCACACGCACAGATACGCAGTATTTT
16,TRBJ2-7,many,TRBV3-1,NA,CASSQVWGRTSAEQYF,TGTGCCAGCAGCCAAGTCTGGGGGAGGACCTCGGCCGAGCAGTACTTC
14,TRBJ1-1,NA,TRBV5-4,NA,CASSLERGNTEAFF,TGTGCCAGCAGCTTGGAACGGGGGAACACTGAAGCTTTCTTT
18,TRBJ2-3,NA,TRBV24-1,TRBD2,CVTSGTLAGDGNTDTQYF,TGTGTCACCAGTGGTACACTAGCGGGAGACGGGAACACAGATACGCAGTATTTT
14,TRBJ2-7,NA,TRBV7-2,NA,CASRMRGEAYEQYF,TGTGCCAGCCGGATGAGGGGGGAGGCCTACGAGCAGTACTTC
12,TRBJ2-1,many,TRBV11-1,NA,CASSRDNNEQFF,TGTGCCAGCAGCCGCGACAACAATGAGCAGTTCTTC
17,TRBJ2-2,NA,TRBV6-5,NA,CASSYSWGNSRAGELFF,TGTGCCAGCAGTTACTCGTGGGGGAACAGTCGGGCCGGGGAGCTGTTTTTT
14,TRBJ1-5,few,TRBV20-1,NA,CSARRDESNQPQHF,TGCAGTGCCAGACGGGACGAAAGCAATCAGCCCCAGCATTTT
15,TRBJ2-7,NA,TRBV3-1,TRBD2,CASSPPGGGPTEQYF,TGTGCCAGCAGCCCCCCGGGGGGAGGGCCAACCGAGCAGTACTTC
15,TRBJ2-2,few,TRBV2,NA,CASLGGAGNTGELFF,TGTGCCAGCCTCGGGGGTGCGGGGAACACCGGGGAGCTGTTTTTT
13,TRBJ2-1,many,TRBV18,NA,CASSPVGRGEQFF,TGTGCCAGCTCACCCGTTGGCCGGGGTGAGCAGTTCTTC
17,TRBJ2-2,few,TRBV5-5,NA,CASSSHPDSLRRGELFF,TGTGCCAGCAGCTCCCACCCGGACAGTCTAAGACGTGGGGAGCTGTTTTTT
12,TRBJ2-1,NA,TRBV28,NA,CASSIQGNEQFF,TGTGCCAGCAGTATCCAGGGGAATGAGCAGTTCTTC
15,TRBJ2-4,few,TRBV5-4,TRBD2,CASSREGRAKNIQYF,TGTGCCAGCAGCAGGGAGGGCCGAGCCAAAAACATTCAGTACTTC
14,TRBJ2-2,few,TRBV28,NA,CASSISRVAGELFF,TGTGCCAGCAGTATCTCCAGGGTTGCCGGGGAGCTGTTTTTT
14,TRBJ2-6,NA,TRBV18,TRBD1,CASTGTAGANVLTF,TGTGCCAGCACCGGGACAGCCGGGGCCAACGTCCTGACTTTC
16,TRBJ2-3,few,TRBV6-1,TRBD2,CASPLAGGSFTDTQYF,TGTGCCAGCCCACTAGCGGGGGGTTCCTTCACAGATACGCAGTATTTT
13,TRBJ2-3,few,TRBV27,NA,CASSFGVGDTQYF,TGTGCCAGCAGTTTCGGGGTAGGGGATACGCAGTATTTT
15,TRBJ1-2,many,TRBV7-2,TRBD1,CASSLERDSVYGYTF,TGTGCCAGCAGCTTAGAGCGGGACAGCGTCTATGGCTACACCTTC
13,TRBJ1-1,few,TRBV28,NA,CASTLGVDTEAFF,TGTGCCAGCACACTAGGGGTGGACACTGAAGCTTTCTTT